Sequencing of this T cell receptor beta chain was carried out in a study of cytomegalovirus exposure and HLA in healthy donors. Note on this clone: Antigen unknown.

Use of 60 Vbeta and 13 Jbeta primers characterized the PCR. Libraries were prepared by immunoSEQ multiplex PCR; TCRdb keeps only in-frame clonotypes and omits some of them. The table has some 180,000 clones, about 13% seen once. Every donor was a healthy person donating bone marrow. Study observations and caveats: In a later analysis, fewer than 20,000 TCR beta sequences were associated with HLA alleles at 0.05 false discovery rate.

V lost 4 bases, J lost 2 bases, and 7 bases lay in between. The CDR3 is 13 amino acids. CDR1 is KGHSH, CDR2 LQKENI, per germline. The chain employs TRBV18 and TRBJ2-3; no definite D call. Sequenced sample: PBMCs. This TCR was recovered from a man in his fifties or sixties in good health and CMV-seropositive. CDR3 coding DNA: TGTGCCAGCTCACAATCTCTCACAGATACGCAGTATTTT. Its protein is CASSQSLTDTQYF.